The 24 T cell receptor beta chains in this list originate from one sample, sequenced in a study of shared clonotypes between healthy human individuals. Here immunoSEQ multiplex PCR was the method, and the copy in TCRdb shows in-frame clones only, minus some. This table has about half a million clones, 81% appearing once. The material sequenced was PBMCs. Receptor source: a middle-aged woman in good health. Some clones in this sample may be carry-over from other donors' samples.

As concerns this clone: With only one base between it and a far larger clone, this is likely a read error. This sequence joins TRBV28 and TRBJ1-4; D is ambiguous. CDR1 is MDHEN and CDR2 is SYDVKM in the germline V gene. The CDR3 extends over 14 amino acids. V was trimmed by 7 bases and J by 7 bases, leaving 16 bases between them. The CDR3 sequence is CASMESAEGEKLFF. The DNA of the CDR3 is TGTGCCAGCATGGAGTCAGCGGAAGGTGAAAAACTGTTTTTT.

The V and J genes are TRBV19 and TRBJ2-2; D may match TRBD1 or TRBD2 (6 bases each). CDR1 is LNHDA, CDR2 SQIVND, per germline (reference sequence). The CDR3 runs to 15 residues. The ends were cut back, 3 bases at V and 6 bases at J, with 14 bases in the middle. CDR3 bases: TGTGCCAGTAGTATTTCGTGGGGGGCGCCCGGGGAGCTGTTTTTT. This translates into CASSISWGAPGELFF.

This clone was seen a few times. This chain joins TRBV7-3 and TRBJ2-6; D gene ambiguous. The ends were cut back, 7 bases at V and 1 base at J, with 11 bases in the middle. The CDR3 runs 15 residues. Germline V CDR1 and CDR2: SGHTA, FQGTGA. The CDR3 bases are TGTGCCAGCACCCCGCTAGGGTCTGGGGCCAACGTCCTGACTTTC. Encoded protein: CASTPLGSGANVLTF.

This clone has a handful of counts. This rearrangement joins TRBV21-1 to TRBJ2-7; TRBD2 is the table's D call, not checked against the DNA. TRBV21-1 is flagged as a pseudogene. The CDR3 runs to 15 residues. CDR3: CASSARSASGDEQYF. For the CDR3, the DNA is TGTGCCAGCAGCGCGCGATCGGCTAGCGGAGACGAGCAGTACTTC.

In its sample, this clone was seen once. A read error may produce the germline difference seen at one junction end. J is TRBJ2-3 and V is TRBV7-3, with D tentatively TRBD1 (5 bases). This CDR3 is 15 amino acids long. Per germline, CDR1 SGHTA and CDR2 FQGTGA. The CDR3 loop reads CASSITGSSTDTQYF. CDR3 DNA sequence: TGTGCCAGCAGCATAACAGGATCTAGCACAGATACGCAGTATTTT.

This chain links TRBV7-6 with TRBJ2-7; 11 bases are shared with TRBD1. Trimming cost V 5 bases and J 5 bases; bases outside gene matches: 8. The V gene's germline CDR1 is SGHVS and CDR2 FNYEAQ. CDR3 size: 15 residues. The CDR3 loop is CASSPMGQGGNEQYF. The CDR3 bases are TGTGCCAGCAGCCCAATGGGACAGGGGGGGAACGAGCAGTACTTC.

The chain joins TRBV7-2 to TRBJ2-7; the match to TRBD1 covers 8 bases. V was pared by 6 bases and J by 2 bases, with 9 bases of the junction left unmatched. The germline V gene encodes CDR1 SGHTA and CDR2 FQGNSA. This CDR3 is built from 15 residues. CDR3 loop: CASSQTLGQAYEQYF. Here the CDR3 DNA reads TGTGCCAGCAGTCAGACCTTGGGACAGGCCTACGAGCAGTACTTC.

CDR3 in amino acids: CASSVGTPTTYEQYF. The CDR3 DNA reads as TGTGCCAGCAGCGTCGGGACTCCTACCACCTACGAGCAGTACTTC. The chain combines TRBV7-9 with TRBJ2-7; tentative D call: TRBD2 (6 bases). The CDR3 runs 15 residues. The germline V gene encodes CDR1 SEHNR and CDR2 FQNEAQ (reference sequence). V lost 5 bases and J lost 2, with 16 bases in between.

The chain couples TRBV29-1 to TRBJ2-1; 15 nucleotides agree with TRBD2. This CDR3 comprises 14 residues. The junction had 5 bases not matched to a gene; V was cut back by 6 bases and J by 8 bases. Germline assignment: CDR1 SQVTM and CDR2 ANQGSEA. The CDR3 is CSVRTSGRADEQFF. The DNA for the CDR3 is TGCAGCGTGCGGACTAGCGGGAGGGCCGATGAGCAGTTCTTC.

In the case of this clone: Only one base separates this from a far larger clonotype, so it likely reflects a read error. The V and J genes are TRBV2 and TRBJ2-5, with 15 bases lining up with TRBD2. Germline CDR1 SNHLY, CDR2 FYNNEI. V gave up 5 bases and J gave up 5 bases; unmatched junction bases: 6. The CDR3 length is 16 residues. DNA of the CDR3: TGTGCCAGCAGTCAGGGACTAGCGGGAGGACGGGAGACCCAGTACTTC. Translated: CASSQGLAGGRETQYF.

Of note for this clone: This probably arose from a read error, given a far larger clone one base away. This sample includes further DNA sequences coding for the same CDR3. This chain uses TRBV10-3 with TRBJ2-3; D is possibly TRBD2 (5 bases). CDR1 and CDR2 (germline): ENHRY, SYGVKD. This CDR3 has 15 residues. Trimming took 10 bases from V and 6 from J, leaving 23 bases between them. For the CDR3, the DNA is TGTGCCACCGTTGGACTGGCGCCATTTATGGATACGCAGTATTTT. Protein: CATVGLAPFMDTQYF.

Worth noting for this clone: Other nucleotide sequences in the sample specify the same CDR3. The chain combines TRBV28 with TRBJ1-2, with a possible D match to TRBD1 (6 bases). Trimming shortened V by 2 bases and J by 4 bases, and 8 bases separated the two germline ends. Germline V gene data show CDR1 as MDHEN and CDR2 as SYDVKM. The CDR3 spans 13 residues. This CDR3 reads CASSLGGAYGYTF. Here the CDR3 DNA reads TGTGCCAGCAGTTTAGGGGGGGCCTATGGCTACACCTTC.

As to this clone: The identical CDR3 is also encoded by other nucleotide sequences in the sample. V and J are TRBV5-1 and TRBJ1-1, with 9 bases aligning to TRBD1. Looked up from germline, CDR1 is SGHRS and CDR2 is YFSETQ. The junction had 5 bases not matched to a gene; V was cut back by 4 bases and J by 4 bases. This CDR3 region has 14 residues. CDR3 bases: TGCGCCAGCAGCCTGGGACAGGGTGTCACTGAAGCTTTCTTT. Amino acids: CASSLGQGVTEAFF.

This clone was recorded a few times. The chain couples TRBV28 to TRBJ2-4; D is unresolved. This CDR3 is 13 amino acids long. Per the germline V gene, CDR1 is MDHEN and CDR2 is SYDVKM. V lost 7 bases, J lost 6 bases, and 13 bases lay in between. The CDR3 nucleotides are TGTGCCAGCAACGGCCCGTTCGCAAACATTCAGTACTTC. Its protein product is CASNGPFANIQYF.

The rearrangement uses TRBV28 and TRBJ1-1, with D tentatively TRBD1 (6 bases). The CDR3 contains 16 residues. V lost 5 bases and J lost 4, with 20 bases in between. Germline V CDR1 and CDR2: MDHEN, SYDVKM. The CDR3 here is CASSPGHGRGATEAFF. In DNA, the CDR3 is TGTGCCAGCAGTCCTGGCCACGGCAGGGGCGCCACTGAAGCTTTCTTT.

On this clone itself: This likely stems from a read error, as it lies one base from a far larger clone. The same CDR3 arises from other DNA sequences in this sample as well. The chain carries TRBV29-1 and TRBJ2-7, with D hard to call. The CDR3 loop spans 12 amino acids. Trimming shortened V by 4 bases and J by 4 bases, and 11 bases separated the two germline ends. Germline V CDR1 and CDR2: SQVTM, ANQGSEA. CDR3 DNA: TGCAGCGTTGGGGTCGGTACATACGAGCAGTACTTC. This codes for CSVGVGTYEQYF.

The chain has TRBV18 and TRBJ1-1; D is perhaps TRBD1 (6 bases). CDR1 KGHSH and CDR2 LQKENI come from the germline V gene. The CDR3 covers 13 residues. V dropped 6 bases and J dropped 7 bases, with 15 bases sitting between them. The CDR3 reads CASSPVEGGEAFF. The CDR3 nucleotides read TGTGCCAGCTCCCCAGTGGAGGGGGGTGAAGCTTTCTTT.

This clone was observed a few times. This likely came from a read error, as a far larger clone is one base away. This chain connects TRBV30 to TRBJ1-5; tentative D call: TRBD1 (5 bases). The CDR3 loop spans 13 amino acids. Germline lookup yields CDR1 GTSNPN and CDR2 SVGIG (reference sequence). In DNA form, the CDR3 reads TGTGCCTGGAATATGGGGGGTAATCAGCCCCGGCATTTT. Its translation: CAWNMGGNQPRHF.

The V call is TRBV5-1, the J call TRBJ2-2; unclear D gene. Germline V CDR1 and CDR2: SGHRS, YFSETQ. CDR3 length: 13 amino acids. Between the trimmed V and J ends, which lost 0 bases and 7 bases, there was a span of 7 bases. This CDR3 is CASSLVGLGELFF. In nucleotides, the CDR3 is TGCGCCAGCAGCTTGGTTGGTCTCGGGGAGCTGTTTTTT.

The chain uses TRBV9 and TRBJ2-1; tentatively, D is TRBD1 or TRBD2 (5 bases each). The CDR3 totals 14 residues. V dropped 4 bases and J dropped 8 bases, with 16 bases sitting between them. Germline V gene data show CDR1 as SGDLS and CDR2 as YYNGEE. The CDR3 here is CASSPGPLGDEQFF. The CDR3 bases are TGTGCCAGCAGCCCGGGACCCTTGGGTGATGAGCAGTTCTTC.

This chain connects TRBV28 to TRBJ2-2, with D possibly TRBD2 on 6 matching bases. V shed 9 bases and J shed 6 bases, with 20 bases lying between them. CDR3 length: 15 residues. The V gene's germline CDR1 is MDHEN and CDR2 SYDVKM. CDR3 bases: TGTGCCAGTGGGGGGTGGAAGACCGACCCCGGGGAGCTGTTTTTT. It yields the protein CASGGWKTDPGELFF.

This clone was counted a single time. This chain links TRBV5-4 with TRBJ2-7; 14 bases are shared with TRBD2. The germline CDR1 and CDR2 sequences are SGHNT and YYREEE (reference sequence). The CDR3 runs to 16 residues. J was trimmed by 3 bases and V by 2 bases; bases with no gene match: 4. For the CDR3, the DNA is TGTGCCAGCAGCTTCGGGACTAGCGGGAGCATCTACGAGCAGTACTTC. This codes for CASSFGTSGSIYEQYF.

The chain has TRBV10-2 and TRBJ1-2; the D is unclear. CDR3 length: 13 amino acids. Germline V gives CDR1 WSHSY, CDR2 SAAADI. Between the trimmed V and J ends, which lost 5 bases and 6 bases, there was a span of 13 bases. CDR3 coding DNA: TGCGCCAGCAGTTCGGACCTCCAAAATGGCTACACCTTC. Amino acid sequence: CASSSDLQNGYTF.

The chain has TRBV7-2 and TRBJ2-7, with D tentatively TRBD2 (6 bases). The CDR3 consists of 14 residues. The V gene's germline CDR1 is SGHTA and CDR2 FQGNSA. The V gene lost 4 bases and the J gene lost 0 bases, with 10 bases spanning the gap. CDR3 sequence reads: CASSSRRDSYEQYF. CDR3 DNA sequence: TGTGCCAGCAGCTCCAGGCGGGACTCCTACGAGCAGTACTTC.